What follows describes a single T cell receptor (beta chain). Its antigen is currently unknown. By way of CD45RO/CCR7/CD25/CD127/CD95/CD27, the CD4+ regulatory, stem cell-like memory, central memory and naive cells were sorted. Germline CDR1 is PRHDT and CDR2 is FYEKMQ (reference sequence). V was trimmed by 1 base and J by 0 bases, leaving 16 bases between them. This CDR3 contains 19 residues. TCRB transcripts that were expressed got sequenced, as all of the isolated RNA had been reverse transcribed. Produced via immunoSEQ multiplex PCR; TCRdb's table is partial and in-frame only. The table shows roughly 400,000 clones, with approximately 16% occurring only once. The sample originates from a study of beta chain features in type 1 diabetes. Study findings and constraints: In these data, an HLA type influence on TCRB rearrangement remained unresolved. Shorter TCRB CDR3s, moderately but significantly so, marked every one of the four CD4+ subsets in Type 1 diabetes patients. Researchers reported that naive, central memory and Treg TCRB repertoires appeared more similar in patients than in healthy donors.

Sequenced sample: naive CD4+ T cells from blood. The origin of this receptor is a woman aged 18-29 years in good health. This rearrangement joins TRBV13 to TRBJ2-6, with D possibly matching TRBD2 (6 bases). CDR3 nucleotides: TGTGCCAGCAGCTTAGACCCTTTGCCGGGGGTCTCTGGGGCCAACGTCCTGACTTTC. This translates into CASSLDPLPGVSGANVLTF.